One and the same sample provided the 10 T cell receptor beta chains below, sequenced in a study of a mutant IDH1 vaccine in newly diagnosed glioma. This table comes from immunoSEQ multiplex PCR, and its TCRdb copy is limited to in-frame clones, with some not included. The sample has 43,000 or so clones, 85% to 95% seen once. Their antigens remain unidentified. Time point denoted: week 35, safety follow-up. Each dose of the vaccine consisted of 300 ug of mutant IDH1 20-mer peptide, with topical imiquimod. Sequences were derived from PBMCs, sampled from a glioma patient whose treatment included an IDH1 peptide vaccine. The origin of the receptors is a man aged 50 to 59 with glioma.

This clone came up a few times. This chain uses TRBV7-3 with TRBJ2-3; D is undetermined. This CDR3 region has 13 residues. Looked up from germline, CDR1 is SGHTA and CDR2 is FQGTGA. Between the trimmed V and J ends, which lost 3 bases and 1 base, there was a span of 5 bases. In DNA, the CDR3 is TGTGCCAGCAGCTTCTTAGGCACAGATACGCAGTATTTT. Translation gives CASSFLGTDTQYF.

The chain links TRBV5-4 to TRBJ2-5; tentatively, D is TRBD1 (6 bases). The CDR3 has 14 amino acids. Germline V lookup: CDR1 SGHNT, CDR2 YYREEE (reference sequence). V was trimmed by 0 bases and J by 5 bases, leaving 11 bases between them. CDR3 DNA: TGTGCCAGCAGCTTGGAGCCCCAGGGGGAGACCCAGTACTTC. It translates to CASSLEPQGETQYF.

The genes are TRBV9 and TRBJ2-7; D call uncertain. V was shortened by 3 bases and J by 3 bases, with 10 bases between the two germline ends. Germline V lookup: CDR1 SGDLS, CDR2 YYNGEE. The CDR3 is 13 residues long. The CDR3 sequence: CASSASPIYEQYF. In DNA form, the CDR3 reads TGTGCCAGCAGCGCGTCACCTATCTACGAGCAGTACTTC.

This rearrangement joins TRBV5-1 to TRBJ1-4; D might be TRBD1 (6 bases). V lost 4 bases and J lost 8, with 18 bases in between. The germline CDR1 and CDR2 sequences are SGHRS and YFSETQ. This CDR3 spans 15 amino acids. Written as DNA, the CDR3 is TGCGCCAGCAGCCCAGGGGACCGGGAGGTAGAAAAACTGTTTTTT. Translation gives CASSPGDREVEKLFF.

The rearrangement uses TRBV7-9 and TRBJ1-4; D is perhaps TRBD1 (5 bases). Between the trimmed V and J ends, which lost 7 bases and 1 base, there was a span of 10 bases. CDR1 SEHNR and CDR2 FQNEAQ come from the germline V gene (reference sequence). The CDR3 totals 14 residues. This CDR3 is CASTGGLTNEKLFF. The CDR3, as DNA: TGTGCCAGCACCGGGGGACTAACTAATGAAAAACTGTTTTTT.

The chain uses TRBV5-1 and TRBJ2-7; 10 bases fit TRBD2. The CDR3 is 15 amino acids. Trimming cost V 4 bases and J 2 bases; bases outside gene matches: 6. Germline V gives CDR1 SGHRS, CDR2 YFSETQ. The CDR3 loop is CASSPGLASTYEQYF. CDR3 coding DNA: TGCGCCAGCAGCCCGGGACTAGCGTCAACCTACGAGCAGTACTTC.

The chain carries TRBV28 and TRBJ2-3, with a weak D call TRBD1 (6 bases). Germline-derived CDR1 and CDR2 are MDHEN and SYDVKM. V lost 1 base and J lost 2, with 10 bases in between. The CDR3 contains 15 residues. The CDR3 coding sequence is TGTGCCAGCAGTTTATCAGGGGCCCACACAGATACGCAGTATTTT. The encoded protein is CASSLSGAHTDTQYF.

CDR3 loop: CASSLEGGLSYEQYF. The CDR3 bases are TGTGCCAGCAGCTTAGAGGGCGGGCTATCCTACGAGCAGTACTTC. The rearrangement uses TRBV7-3 and TRBJ2-7, with D perhaps matching TRBD2 (5 bases). Germline V gene lookup returns CDR1 SGHTA and CDR2 FQGTGA. The CDR3 covers 15 residues. V shed 2 bases and J shed 1 base, with 12 bases lying between them.

V gene TRBV15 combines with J gene TRBJ1-1, with a tentative D call TRBD1 (5 bases). Per germline, CDR1 LNHNV and CDR2 YYDKDF (reference sequence). The length of the CDR3 is 15 residues. V lost 4 bases, J lost 4 bases, and 16 bases lay in between. This CDR3 reads CATSTEQSGGTEAFF. As DNA, the CDR3 is TGTGCCACCAGCACGGAACAGTCTGGGGGCACTGAAGCTTTCTTT.

The V and J genes are TRBV4-3 and TRBJ2-3, with 10 positions matching TRBD2. Germline CDR1 and CDR2: LGHNA and YSLEER. The CDR3 has 17 residues. With V trimmed by 0 bases and J by 1 base, 4 bases remained unmatched. CDR3 in amino acids: CASSQDLLAGGTDTQYF. DNA of the CDR3: TGCGCCAGCAGCCAAGATCTCCTAGCGGGGGGCACAGATACGCAGTATTTT.